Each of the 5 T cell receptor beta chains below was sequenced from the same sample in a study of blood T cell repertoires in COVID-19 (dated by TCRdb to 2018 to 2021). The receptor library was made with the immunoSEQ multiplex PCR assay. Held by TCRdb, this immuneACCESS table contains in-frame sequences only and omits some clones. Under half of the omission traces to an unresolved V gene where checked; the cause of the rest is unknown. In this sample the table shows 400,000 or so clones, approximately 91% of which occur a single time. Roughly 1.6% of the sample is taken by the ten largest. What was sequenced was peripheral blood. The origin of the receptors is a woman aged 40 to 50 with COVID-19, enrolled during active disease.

CDR3 region: CASRTEGGRGNTIYF. The CDR3 nucleotides read TGTGCCAGCAGAACCGAAGGGGGCAGGGGAAACACCATATATTTT. This chain joins TRBV6-5 and TRBJ1-3, with 7 bases matching TRBD1. Germline V gives CDR1 MNHEY, CDR2 SVGAGI. This CDR3 has 15 residues. V dropped 6 bases and J dropped 4; count of bases not matched to a gene: 9.

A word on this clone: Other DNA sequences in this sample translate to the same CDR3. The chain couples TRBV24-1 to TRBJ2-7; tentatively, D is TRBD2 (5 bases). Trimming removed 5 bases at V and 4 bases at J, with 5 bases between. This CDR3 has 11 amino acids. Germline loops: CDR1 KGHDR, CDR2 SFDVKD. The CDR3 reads CATSGGYEQYF. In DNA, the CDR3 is TGTGCCACCAGTGGCGGGTACGAGCAGTACTTC.

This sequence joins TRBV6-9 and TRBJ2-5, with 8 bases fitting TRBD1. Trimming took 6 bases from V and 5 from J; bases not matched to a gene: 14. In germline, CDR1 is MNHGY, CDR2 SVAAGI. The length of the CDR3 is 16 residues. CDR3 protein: CASRDRLDRGGETQYF. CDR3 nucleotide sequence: TGTGCCAGCAGAGATCGGCTTGACAGGGGCGGCGAGACCCAGTACTTC.

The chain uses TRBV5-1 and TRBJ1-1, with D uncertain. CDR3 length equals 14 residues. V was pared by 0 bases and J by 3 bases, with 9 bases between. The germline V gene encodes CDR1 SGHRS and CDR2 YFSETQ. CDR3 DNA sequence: TGCGCCAGCAGCTTGGGGCAGGCGTACACTGAAGCTTTCTTT. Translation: CASSLGQAYTEAFF. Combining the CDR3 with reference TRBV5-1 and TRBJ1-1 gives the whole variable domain KAGVTQTPRYLIKTRGQQVTLSCSPISGHRSVSWYQQTPGQGLQFLFEYFSETQRNKGNFPGRFSGRQFSNSRSEMNVSTLELGDSALYLCASSLGQAYTEAFFGQGTRLTVV.

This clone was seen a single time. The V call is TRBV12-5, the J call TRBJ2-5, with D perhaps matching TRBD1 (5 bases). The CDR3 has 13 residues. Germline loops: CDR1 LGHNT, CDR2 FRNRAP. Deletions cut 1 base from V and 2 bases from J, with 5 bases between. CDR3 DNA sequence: TGTGCTAGTGGTTTGGAGGGGCAAGAGACCCAGTACTTC. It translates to CASGLEGQETQYF.